A single sample is the source of the 14 T cell receptor beta chains below, sequenced in a study of cytomegalovirus exposure and HLA in healthy donors. In the PCR, 60 Vbeta and 13 Jbeta primers were used. The data were produced by immunoSEQ multiplex PCR, yet TCRdb's version contains in-frame clones alone and is incomplete. The table records fewer than 150,000 clones, about 80% of them present only once. The sample comprised PBMCs. The receptor source for this set is a man aged 25 to 45 in good health and CMV-seronegative.

This chain joins TRBV28 and TRBJ2-7; D ambiguous. Germline V gene data show CDR1 as MDHEN and CDR2 as SYDVKM. V was cut by 2 bases and J by 6 bases, with 14 bases left in between. The CDR3 sequence is 14 residues long. The CDR3 nucleotides read TGTGCCAGCAGTTTAGGAAGATTCGGGTTCGAGCAGTACTTC. Translated, it gives CASSLGRFGFEQYF.

CDR3 bases: TGTGCCAGCAGCGAGGGACTATTTAATGAAAAACTGTTTTTT. This encodes CASSEGLFNEKLFF. V usage is TRBV6-5 and J usage is TRBJ1-4; tentative D call: TRBD1 (5 bases). Trimming shortened V by 6 bases and J by 4 bases, and 12 bases separated the two germline ends. The CDR3 consists of 14 residues. Germline values: CDR1 MNHEY, CDR2 SVGAGI.

The genes are TRBV6-6 and TRBJ1-2, with TRBD1 matching over 7 bases. Trimming took 2 bases from V and 1 from J; bases not matched to a gene: 4. The CDR3 length is 15 residues. Per the germline V gene, CDR1 is MNHNY and CDR2 is SVGAGI (reference sequence). CDR3 loop: CASSYGTVINYGYTF. CDR3 coding DNA: TGTGCCAGCAGTTACGGGACAGTGATTAACTATGGCTACACCTTC.

This clone was observed once. This rearrangement joins TRBV7-2 to TRBJ1-4; TRBD1 matches 8 bases. The CDR3 is 14 amino acids. V was clipped by 6 bases and J by 13 bases; unmatched bases: 13. Germline CDR1 reads SGHTA; CDR2 reads FQGNSA. This chain's CDR3 is CASSYFSGGQRLFF. CDR3 sequence (DNA): TGTGCCAGCAGTTACTTCTCAGGGGGCCAGAGACTGTTTTTT.

The chain joins TRBV15 to TRBJ2-5, with D perhaps matching TRBD1 (6 bases). V was cut by 5 bases and J by 5 bases, with 12 bases left in between. There are 13 residues in the CDR3. Germline V gene data show CDR1 as LNHNV and CDR2 as YYDKDF (reference sequence). The chain's CDR3 is CATSYTGRETQYF. CDR3 DNA: TGTGCCACCAGCTATACAGGGCGGGAGACCCAGTACTTC.

About this clone: Other DNA sequences in this sample translate to the same CDR3. The J gene is TRBJ2-7, the V gene TRBV6-5; TRBD2 aligns across 8 bases. V trimming: 2 bases; J trimming: 4 bases; junction bases outside the gene matches: 1. Germline V gene lookup returns CDR1 MNHEY and CDR2 SVGAGI. The CDR3 length is 13 residues. Here the CDR3 DNA reads TGTGCCAGCAGTTACACGGGAGGGTACGAGCAGTACTTC. Amino acids: CASSYTGGYEQYF.

CDR3 sequence reads: CASSQEPLAGEGGYNEQFF. The CDR3 DNA reads TGCGCCAGCAGCCAAGAGCCACTAGCGGGAGAGGGTGGGTACAATGAGCAGTTCTTC. The gene calls are TRBV4-3 and TRBJ2-1; 11 nucleotides line up with TRBD2. Germline V lookup: CDR1 LGHNA, CDR2 YSLEER. V lost 0 bases to trimming and J lost 4 bases; unmatched junction nucleotides: 11. CDR3 length: 19 amino acids.

The chain has TRBV6-5 and TRBJ1-3, with a weak D call TRBD1 (6 bases). Germline values: CDR1 MNHEY, CDR2 SVGAGI. Trimming removed 4 bases from V and 0 bases from J, with 13 bases in between. The CDR3 extends over 16 amino acids. In nucleotides, the CDR3 is TGTGCCAGCAGTTTCGGGCAGGGGTCCTCTGGAAACACCATATATTTT. As protein: CASSFGQGSSGNTIYF.

V gene TRBV7-6 combines with J gene TRBJ1-1, with D possibly being TRBD1 (6 bases). Trimming pared 5 bases from V and 0 bases from J, leaving 19 bases between. Germline CDR1 and CDR2: SGHVS and FNYEAQ. CDR3 length: 17 residues. CDR3: CASSRRGGRDLNTEAFF. DNA for the CDR3: TGTGCCAGCAGCCGGCGCGGGGGGCGAGACCTGAACACTGAAGCTTTCTTT.

The gene calls are TRBV30 and TRBJ1-5; D remains unclear. Trimming stripped 0 bases from V and 1 base from J, with 13 bases between. Germline V CDR1 and CDR2: GTSNPN, SVGIG (reference sequence). The CDR3 sequence is 16 residues long. CDR3 loop: CAWSVGAGRSNQPQHF. The CDR3 DNA is TGTGCCTGGAGTGTAGGTGCCGGGAGAAGCAATCAGCCCCAGCATTTT.

This chain connects TRBV5-5 to TRBJ2-3, with 8 bases that match TRBD2. The trim removed 4 bases at V and 3 bases at J, leaving 7 bases unmatched. CDR1 is SGHKS and CDR2 is YYEKEE in the germline V gene (reference sequence). This CDR3 region has 15 residues. The CDR3 region is CASSPLAGITDTQYF. The CDR3 bases are TGTGCCAGCAGCCCCTTAGCGGGAATAACAGATACGCAGTATTTT.

The chain joins TRBV30 to TRBJ2-1; 7 bases match TRBD2. The CDR3 sequence is 15 residues long. The V segment lost 3 bases and the J segment 8 bases; nucleotides outside the gene matches: 13. Germline V gene lookup returns CDR1 GTSNPN and CDR2 SVGIG (reference sequence). The CDR3 here is CAWSGAGEGRDEQFF. DNA for the CDR3: TGTGCCTGGAGCGGTGCGGGGGAGGGCCGGGATGAGCAGTTCTTC.

The rearrangement links TRBV20-1 to TRBJ2-7; D unresolved. This CDR3 contains 11 residues. Germline V gene lookup returns CDR1 DFQATT and CDR2 SNEGSKA (reference sequence). Trimming shortened V by 5 bases and J by 9 bases, and 14 bases separated the two germline ends. CDR3 sequence reads: CSAVMEQGQYF. The DNA for the CDR3 is TGCAGTGCTGTTATGGAGCAAGGGCAGTACTTC.

The J gene is TRBJ2-1, the V gene TRBV5-4; 12 bases map to TRBD1. The trim removed 4 bases at V and 9 bases at J, leaving 17 bases unmatched. Germline CDR1 SGHNT, CDR2 YYREEE (reference sequence). The length of the CDR3 is 18 residues. CDR3 region: CASSNQGAHWDRGREQFF. CDR3 nucleotide sequence: TGTGCCAGCAGCAACCAGGGGGCCCATTGGGACAGGGGGCGTGAGCAGTTCTTC.